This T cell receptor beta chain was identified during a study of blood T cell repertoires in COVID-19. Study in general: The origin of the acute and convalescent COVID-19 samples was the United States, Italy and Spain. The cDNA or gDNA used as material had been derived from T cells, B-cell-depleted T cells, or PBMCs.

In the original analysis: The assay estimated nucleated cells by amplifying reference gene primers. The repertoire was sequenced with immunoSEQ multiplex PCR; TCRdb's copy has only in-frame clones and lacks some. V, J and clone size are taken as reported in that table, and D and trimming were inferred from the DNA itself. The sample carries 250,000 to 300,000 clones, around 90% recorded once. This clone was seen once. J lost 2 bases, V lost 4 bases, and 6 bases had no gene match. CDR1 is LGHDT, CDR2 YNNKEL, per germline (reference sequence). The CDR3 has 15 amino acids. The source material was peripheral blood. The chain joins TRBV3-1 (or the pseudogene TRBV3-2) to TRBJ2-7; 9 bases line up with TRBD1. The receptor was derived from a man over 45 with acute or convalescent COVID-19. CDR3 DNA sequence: TGTGCCAGCAGCCTAGGAGGGACAGGGCCCTACGAGCAGTACTTC. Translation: CASSLGGTGPYEQYF.